A single T cell receptor beta chain is shown here with its context. Its antigen is unidentified. Only healthy Caucasians were enrolled as donors. TCRdb re-called the 5' RACE reads through MiXCR, storing one row per CDR3 protein. The repertoire holds fewer than 800,000 distinct CDR3 sequences, with around 7.5% as singletons. The germline V gene encodes CDR1 SEHNR and CDR2 FQNEAQ (reference sequence). The J segment lost 4 bases and the V segment lost 4 bases, leaving 8 bases of the junction unmatched. The CDR3 sequence is 16 residues long. These data belong to a study of identical twins. Study conclusions and caveats: Reduced insertions were recorded for abundant cord blood beta clonotypes, with no such pattern in memory repertoires.

Another study also made use of these data, one on yellow fever vaccine responses in identical twins.

This TCR derives from a woman aged 18-29 years in good health. The chain employs TRBV7-9 and TRBJ1-4; TRBD1 agrees at 8 bases. The sequenced sample consisted of PBMCs. The CDR3 coding sequence is TGTGCCAGCAGCTCGGGGGACAGGATTTTTAATGAAAAACTGTTTTTT. This codes for CASSSGDRIFNEKLFF.